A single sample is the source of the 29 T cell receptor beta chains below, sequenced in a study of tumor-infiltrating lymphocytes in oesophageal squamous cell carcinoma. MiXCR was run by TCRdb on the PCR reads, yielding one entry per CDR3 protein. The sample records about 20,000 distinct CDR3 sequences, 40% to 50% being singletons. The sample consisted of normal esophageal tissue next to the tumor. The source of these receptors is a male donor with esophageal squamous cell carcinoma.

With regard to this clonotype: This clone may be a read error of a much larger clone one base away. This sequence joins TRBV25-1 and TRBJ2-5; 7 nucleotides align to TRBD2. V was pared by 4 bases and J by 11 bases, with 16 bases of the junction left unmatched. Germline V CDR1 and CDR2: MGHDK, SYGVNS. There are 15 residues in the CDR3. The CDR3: CASSVGTTTYNEQYF. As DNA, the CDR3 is TGTGCCAGCAGTGTAGGGACTACCACCTACAATGAGCAGTACTTC.

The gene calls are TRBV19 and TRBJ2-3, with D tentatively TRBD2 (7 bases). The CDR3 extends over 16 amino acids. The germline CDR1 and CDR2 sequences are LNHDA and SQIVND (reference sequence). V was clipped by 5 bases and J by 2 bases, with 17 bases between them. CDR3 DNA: TGTGCCAGTAGTCCCGGGGAGGGGGGCGTCACAGATACGCAGTATTTT. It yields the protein CASSPGEGGVTDTQYF.

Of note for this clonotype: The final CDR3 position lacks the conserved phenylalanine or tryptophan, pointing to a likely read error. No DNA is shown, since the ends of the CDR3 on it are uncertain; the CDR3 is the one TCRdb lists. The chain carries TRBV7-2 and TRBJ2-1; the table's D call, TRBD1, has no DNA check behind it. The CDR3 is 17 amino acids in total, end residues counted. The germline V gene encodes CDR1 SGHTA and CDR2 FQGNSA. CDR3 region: CASSLVGQVNQPQHFGD.

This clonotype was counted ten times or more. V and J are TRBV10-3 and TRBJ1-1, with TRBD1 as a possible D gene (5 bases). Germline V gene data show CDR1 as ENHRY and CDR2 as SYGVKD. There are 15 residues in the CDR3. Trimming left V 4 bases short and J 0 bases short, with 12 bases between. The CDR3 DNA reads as TGTGCCATCAGTGGGGGCGGCAGTATGAACACTGAAGCTTTCTTT. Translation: CAISGGGSMNTEAFF.

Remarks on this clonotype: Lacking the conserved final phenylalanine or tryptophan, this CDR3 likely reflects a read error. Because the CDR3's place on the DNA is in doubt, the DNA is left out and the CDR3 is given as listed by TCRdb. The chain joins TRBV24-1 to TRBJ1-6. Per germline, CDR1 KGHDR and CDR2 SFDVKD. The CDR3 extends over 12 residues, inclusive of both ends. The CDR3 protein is CATSDGVDEQFY.

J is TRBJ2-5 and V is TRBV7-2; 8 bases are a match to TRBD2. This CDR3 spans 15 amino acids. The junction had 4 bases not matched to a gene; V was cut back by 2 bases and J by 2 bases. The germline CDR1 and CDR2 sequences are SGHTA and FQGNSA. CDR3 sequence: CASSLQAGVQETQYF. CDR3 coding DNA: TGTGCCAGCAGCTTACAAGCGGGGGTTCAAGAGACCCAGTACTTC.

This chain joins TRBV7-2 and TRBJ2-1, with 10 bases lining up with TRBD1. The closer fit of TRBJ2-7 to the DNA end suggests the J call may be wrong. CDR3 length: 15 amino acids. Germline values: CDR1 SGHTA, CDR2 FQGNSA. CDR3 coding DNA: TGTGCCAGCAGCTCCCTCCGGGACAGGGGCACCGAGCAGTACTTC. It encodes CASSSLRDRGTEQYF.

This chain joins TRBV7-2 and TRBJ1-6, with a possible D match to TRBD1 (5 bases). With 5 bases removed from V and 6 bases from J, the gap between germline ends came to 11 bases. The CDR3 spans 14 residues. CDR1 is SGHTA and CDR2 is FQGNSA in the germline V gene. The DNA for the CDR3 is TGTGCCAGCAGCAGGGACGGTGCTAATTCACCCCTCCACTTT. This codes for CASSRDGANSPLHF.

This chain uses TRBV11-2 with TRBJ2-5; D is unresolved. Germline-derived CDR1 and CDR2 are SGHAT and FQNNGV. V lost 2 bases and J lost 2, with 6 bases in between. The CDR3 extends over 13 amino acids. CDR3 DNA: TGTGCCAGCAGCTTAAGTCAGCAAGAGACCCAGTACTTC. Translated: CASSLSQQETQYF.

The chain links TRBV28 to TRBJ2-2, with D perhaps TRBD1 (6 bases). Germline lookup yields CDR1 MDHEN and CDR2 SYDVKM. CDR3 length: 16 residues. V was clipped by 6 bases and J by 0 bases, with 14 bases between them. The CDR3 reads CASSRETGANTGELFF. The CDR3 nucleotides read TGTGCCAGCAGCCGAGAGACAGGCGCGAACACCGGGGAGCTGTTTTTT.

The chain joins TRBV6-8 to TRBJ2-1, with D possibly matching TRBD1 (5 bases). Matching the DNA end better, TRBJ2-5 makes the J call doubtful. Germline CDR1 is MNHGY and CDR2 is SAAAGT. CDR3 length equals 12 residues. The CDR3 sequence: CASYSRAETQYF. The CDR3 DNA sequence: TGTGCCAGCTATAGCAGGGCAGAGACCCAGTACTTC.

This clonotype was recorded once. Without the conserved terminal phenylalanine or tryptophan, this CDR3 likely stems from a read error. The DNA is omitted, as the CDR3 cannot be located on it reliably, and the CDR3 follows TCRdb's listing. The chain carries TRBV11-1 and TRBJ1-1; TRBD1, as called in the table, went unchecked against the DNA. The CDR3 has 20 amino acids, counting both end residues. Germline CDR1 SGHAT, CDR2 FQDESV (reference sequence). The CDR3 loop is CASSPKGPQRMGATSSTSGQ.

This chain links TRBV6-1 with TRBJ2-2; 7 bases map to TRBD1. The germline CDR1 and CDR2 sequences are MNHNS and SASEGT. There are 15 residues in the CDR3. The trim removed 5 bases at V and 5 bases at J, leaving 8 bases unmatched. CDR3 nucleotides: TGTGCCAGCAGTCAGACAGGGTTGTGGACCGGGGAGCTGTTTTTT. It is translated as CASSQTGLWTGELFF.

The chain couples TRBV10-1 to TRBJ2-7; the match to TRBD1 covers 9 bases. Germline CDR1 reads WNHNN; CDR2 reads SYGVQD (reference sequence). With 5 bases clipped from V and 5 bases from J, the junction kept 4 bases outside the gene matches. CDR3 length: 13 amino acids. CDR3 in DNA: TGCGCCAGCAGTCGGGACAGGGCCAACGAGCAGTACTTC. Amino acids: CASSRDRANEQYF.

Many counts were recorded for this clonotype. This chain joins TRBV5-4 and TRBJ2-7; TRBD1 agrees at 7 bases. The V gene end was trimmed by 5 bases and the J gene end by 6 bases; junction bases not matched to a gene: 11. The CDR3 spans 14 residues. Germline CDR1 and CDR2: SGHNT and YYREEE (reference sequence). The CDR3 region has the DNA TGTGCCAGCAGTTTTGACAGGGTAGCTGGCGAGCAGTACTTC. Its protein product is CASSFDRVAGEQYF. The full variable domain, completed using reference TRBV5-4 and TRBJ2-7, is ETGVTQSPTHLIKTRGQQVTLRCSSQSGHNTVSWYQQALGQGPQFIFQYYREEENGRGNFPPRFSGLQFPNYSSELNVNALELDDSALYLCASSFDRVAGEQYFGPGTRLTVT.

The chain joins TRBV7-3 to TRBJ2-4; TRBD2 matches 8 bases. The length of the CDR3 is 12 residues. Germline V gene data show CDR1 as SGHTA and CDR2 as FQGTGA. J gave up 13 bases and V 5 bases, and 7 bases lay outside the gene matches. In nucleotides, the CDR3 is TGTGCCAGCAGCCCGGGAGGGGATACGCAGTACTTC. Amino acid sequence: CASSPGGDTQYF.

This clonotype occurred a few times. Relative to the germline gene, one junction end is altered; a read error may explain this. The CDR3 is CASSPHEVETQYF. As DNA, the CDR3 is TGTGCTAGCAGCCCTCATGAGGTGGAGACCCAGTACTTC. The V call is TRBV7-6, the J call TRBJ2-5; unclear D gene. From germline, CDR1 is SGHVS and CDR2 FNYEAQ. This CDR3 has 13 residues.

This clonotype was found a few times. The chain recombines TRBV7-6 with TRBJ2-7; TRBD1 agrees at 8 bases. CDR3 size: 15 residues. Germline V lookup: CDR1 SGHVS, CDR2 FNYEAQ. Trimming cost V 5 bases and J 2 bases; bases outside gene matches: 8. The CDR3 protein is CASSNPGQATYEQYF. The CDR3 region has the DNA TGTGCCAGCAGCAACCCGGGACAGGCCACCTACGAGCAGTACTTC.

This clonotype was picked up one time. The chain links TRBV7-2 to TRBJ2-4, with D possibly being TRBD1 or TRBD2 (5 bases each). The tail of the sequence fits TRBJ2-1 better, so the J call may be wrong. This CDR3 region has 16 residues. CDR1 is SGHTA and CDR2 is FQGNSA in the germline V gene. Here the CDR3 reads CASSLGPRGTGDEQFF. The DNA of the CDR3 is TGTGCCAGCAGCTTAGGGCCACGGGGCACTGGAGATGAGCAGTTCTTC.

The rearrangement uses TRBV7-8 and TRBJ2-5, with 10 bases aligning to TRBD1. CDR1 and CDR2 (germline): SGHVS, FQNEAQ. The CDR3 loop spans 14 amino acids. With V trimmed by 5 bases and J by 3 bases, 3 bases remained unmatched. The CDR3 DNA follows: TGTGCCAGCAGCCCGGACAGGGGGGAAGAGACCCAGTACTTC. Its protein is CASSPDRGEETQYF.

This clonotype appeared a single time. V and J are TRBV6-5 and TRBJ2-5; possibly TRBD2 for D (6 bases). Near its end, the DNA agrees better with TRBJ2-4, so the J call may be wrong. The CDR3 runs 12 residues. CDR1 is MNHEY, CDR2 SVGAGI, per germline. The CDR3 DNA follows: TGTGCCAGCAGTGTGGGAGGATCCATTCAGTACTTC. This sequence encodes CASSVGGSIQYF.

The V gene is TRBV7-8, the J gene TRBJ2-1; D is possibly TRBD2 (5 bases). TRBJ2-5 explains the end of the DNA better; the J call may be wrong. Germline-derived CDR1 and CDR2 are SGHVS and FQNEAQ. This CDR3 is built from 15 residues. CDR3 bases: TGTGCCAGCAGCCCCGACGGGCGACTACAAGAGACCCAGTACTTC. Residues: CASSPDGRLQETQYF.

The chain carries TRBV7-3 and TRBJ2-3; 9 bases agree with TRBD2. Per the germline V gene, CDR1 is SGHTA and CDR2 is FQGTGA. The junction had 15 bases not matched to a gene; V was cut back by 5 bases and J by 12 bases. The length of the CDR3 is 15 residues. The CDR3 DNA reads TGTGCCAGCAGCCGTAGCGGGGGCAGGGGCGAGACCCAGTATTTT. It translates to CASSRSGGRGETQYF.

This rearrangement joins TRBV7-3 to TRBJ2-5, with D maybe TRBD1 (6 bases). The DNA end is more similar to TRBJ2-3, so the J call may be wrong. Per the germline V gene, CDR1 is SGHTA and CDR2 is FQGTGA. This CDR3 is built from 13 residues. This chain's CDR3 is CASSTGPTDTQYF. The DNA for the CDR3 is TGTGCCAGCAGCACAGGGCCCACAGATACGCAGTATTTT.

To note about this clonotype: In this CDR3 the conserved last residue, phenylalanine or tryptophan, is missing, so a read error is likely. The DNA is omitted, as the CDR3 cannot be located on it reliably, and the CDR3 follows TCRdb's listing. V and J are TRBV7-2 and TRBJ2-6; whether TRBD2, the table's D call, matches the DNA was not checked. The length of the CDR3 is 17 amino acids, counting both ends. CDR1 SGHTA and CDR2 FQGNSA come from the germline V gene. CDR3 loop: CASSPTSGRRNEQFFGP.

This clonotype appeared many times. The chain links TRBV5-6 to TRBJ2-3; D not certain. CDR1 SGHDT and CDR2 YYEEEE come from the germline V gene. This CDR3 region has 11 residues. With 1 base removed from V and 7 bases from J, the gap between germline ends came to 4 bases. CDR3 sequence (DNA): TGTGCCAGCAGCTTGATGAATACGCAGTATTTT. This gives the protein CASSLMNTQYF.

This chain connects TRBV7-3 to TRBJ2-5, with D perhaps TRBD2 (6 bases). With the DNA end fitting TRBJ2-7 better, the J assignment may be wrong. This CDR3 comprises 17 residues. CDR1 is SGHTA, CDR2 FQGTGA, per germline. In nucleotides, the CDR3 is TGTGCCAGCAGCTTTTTACTCGGCCGCTCATTGGGGGGCGAGCAGTACTTC. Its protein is CASSFLLGRSLGGEQYF.

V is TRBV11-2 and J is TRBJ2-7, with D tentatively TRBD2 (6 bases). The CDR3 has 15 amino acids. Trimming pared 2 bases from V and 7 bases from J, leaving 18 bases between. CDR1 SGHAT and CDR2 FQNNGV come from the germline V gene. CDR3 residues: CASSLTSGSYNEQYF. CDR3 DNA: TGTGCCAGCAGCTTAACCAGCGGGTCTTACAATGAGCAGTACTTC.

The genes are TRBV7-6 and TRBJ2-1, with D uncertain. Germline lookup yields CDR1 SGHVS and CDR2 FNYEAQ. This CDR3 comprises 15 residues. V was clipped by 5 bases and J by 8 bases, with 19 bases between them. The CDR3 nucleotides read TGTGCCAGCAGCCGGGTTGGGCCCCAGGTCCATGAGCAGTTCTTC. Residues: CASSRVGPQVHEQFF. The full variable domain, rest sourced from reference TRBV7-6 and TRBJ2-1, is GAGVSQSPRYKVTKRGQDVALRCDPISGHVSLYWYRQALGQGPEFLTYFNYEAQQDKSGLPNDRFSAERPEGSISTLTIQRTEQRDSAMYRCASSRVGPQVHEQFFGPGTRLTVL.